Each of the 32 T cell receptor beta chains below was sequenced from the same sample in a study of cytomegalovirus exposure and HLA in healthy donors. The PCR ran on 60 Vbeta and 13 Jbeta primers. Sequenced by immunoSEQ multiplex PCR; TCRdb stores in-frame clones only, minus some. This table holds 160,000 or so clones, around 78% found once. Sequenced material: PBMCs. The receptors shown here come from a woman aged 40 to 49 in good health and CMV-seropositive.

The chain is built from TRBV2 and TRBJ1-4; D might be TRBD1 (5 bases). The germline gives CDR1 SNHLY, CDR2 FYNNEI. Trimming pared 8 bases from V and 8 bases from J, leaving 18 bases between. This CDR3 has 14 residues. CDR3 nucleotides: TGTGCCAGCTTTACCGGGGGGGTCGGGGAAAAACTGTTTTTT. Translating it yields CASFTGGVGEKLFF.

The rearrangement uses TRBV27 and TRBJ1-2; 7 positions match TRBD1. V was pared by 2 bases and J by 6 bases, with 3 bases of the junction left unmatched. Germline values: CDR1 MNHEY, CDR2 SMNVEV (reference sequence). This CDR3 has 13 amino acids. CDR3 sequence (DNA): TGTGCCAGCAGTTTAACTGACAGGGATGGCTACACCTTC. It codes for CASSLTDRDGYTF.

In its sample, this clone was seen a few times. The J gene is TRBJ2-5, the V gene TRBV5-5; tentative D call: TRBD1 (6 bases). The CDR3 is 14 amino acids. Trimming pared 3 bases from V and 4 bases from J, leaving 13 bases between. Germline lookup yields CDR1 SGHKS and CDR2 YYEKEE (reference sequence). The CDR3 bases are TGTGCCAGCAGCTGGACAGTACCCCCAGAGACCCAGTACTTC. This sequence encodes CASSWTVPPETQYF.

The rearrangement joins TRBV19 to TRBJ2-1; 8 bases fit TRBD2. The germline V gene encodes CDR1 LNHDA and CDR2 SQIVND (reference sequence). The ends lost 3 bases at V and 0 bases at J; junction bases unmatched: 10. This CDR3 spans 18 amino acids. The CDR3 sequence is CASSILVAGPSSYNEQFF. CDR3 in DNA: TGTGCCAGTAGTATCCTGGTAGCGGGGCCGAGCTCCTACAATGAGCAGTTCTTC.

The CDR3 region is CATNIDLDSELFF. CDR3 coding DNA: TGTGCCACCAACATAGACTTAGACAGCGAGCTGTTTTTT. This chain links TRBV6-1 with TRBJ2-2, with a weak D call TRBD1 (5 bases). V was cut by 10 bases and J by 11 bases, with 20 bases left in between. CDR1 and CDR2 from the germline V gene are MNHNS and SASEGT. The length of the CDR3 is 13 residues.

The rearrangement links TRBV29-1 to TRBJ1-2, with D maybe TRBD1 (5 bases). The germline CDR1 and CDR2 sequences are SQVTM and ANQGSEA. The CDR3 is 12 amino acids. Trimming took 4 bases from V and 8 from J, leaving 14 bases between them. In DNA form, the CDR3 reads TGCAGCGTTGCCACAGGTTTCAGGGGCTACACCTTC. It specifies CSVATGFRGYTF.

The chain carries TRBV27 and TRBJ1-1; the D gene is possibly TRBD1 (5 bases). V lost 4 bases to trimming and J lost 4 bases, with 7 bases between them. CDR3 size: 12 residues. Germline values: CDR1 MNHEY, CDR2 SMNVEV (reference sequence). CDR3 in DNA: TGTGCCAGCAGTTACGGGGGCACTGAAGCTTTCTTT. Translating it yields CASSYGGTEAFF.

This clone has just one count. The chain couples TRBV5-6 to TRBJ2-5; TRBD2 is a possible D gene (5 bases). Looked up from germline, CDR1 is SGHDT and CDR2 is YYEEEE. Trimming cost V 2 bases and J 0 bases, with 8 bases left between them. This CDR3 contains 14 residues. CDR3 DNA sequence: TGTGCCAGCAGCTTAGAGACTAACCAAGAGACCCAGTACTTC. Its translation: CASSLETNQETQYF.

This clone has more than one count but fewer than ten. The V and J genes are TRBV7-3 and TRBJ2-5; TRBD2 agrees at 8 bases. Germline V lookup: CDR1 SGHTA, CDR2 FQGTGA. Trimming at V came to 1 base and at J to 9 bases, leaving 10 bases not matched to a gene. This CDR3 is built from 15 residues. CDR3 coding DNA: TGTGCCAGCAGCTTAAATACGGCGGGGGGATTGGCCCAGTACTTC. Its protein is CASSLNTAGGLAQYF.

J is TRBJ2-4 and V is TRBV19, with TRBD1 identical over 10 bases. In germline, CDR1 is LNHDA, CDR2 SQIVND (reference sequence). This CDR3 has 18 residues. Trimming at V came to 4 bases and at J to 0 bases, leaving 9 bases not matched to a gene. This CDR3 is CASSSTGTGEGAKNIQYF. The CDR3 nucleotides read TGTGCCAGTAGTAGCACCGGGACAGGGGAAGGAGCCAAAAACATTCAGTACTTC.

This rearrangement joins TRBV29-1 to TRBJ1-2; D possibly corresponds to TRBD1 (6 bases). V lost 0 bases to trimming and J lost 8 bases, with 19 bases between them. The germline V gene encodes CDR1 SQVTM and CDR2 ANQGSEA. CDR3 size: 15 residues. The CDR3 DNA reads TGCAGCGTTGAAGATGGAAAAATGGGGGCGAGCGGCTACACCTTC. Its translation: CSVEDGKMGASGYTF.

CDR3 sequence reads: CASSLGWTTKQYEQYF. The DNA of the CDR3 is TGTGCCAGCAGCTTAGGGTGGACTACCAAGCAATACGAGCAGTACTTC. This chain connects TRBV13 to TRBJ2-7, with TRBD2 as a possible D gene (6 bases). Trimming stripped 0 bases from V and 4 bases from J, with 16 bases between. Per germline, CDR1 PRHDT and CDR2 FYEKMQ (reference sequence). The CDR3 extends over 16 amino acids.

This clone has just a few counts. The chain has TRBV4-3 and TRBJ2-1, with 8 bases matching TRBD2. The CDR3 spans 16 residues. V was clipped by 0 bases and J by 2 bases; unmatched bases: 3. The V gene's germline CDR1 is LGHNA and CDR2 YSLEER. CDR3 in amino acids: CASSQEPAGAYNEQFF. The CDR3 nucleotides are TGCGCCAGCAGCCAAGAACCAGCGGGGGCCTACAATGAGCAGTTCTTC.

The V and J genes are TRBV29-1 and TRBJ1-4; 7 bases line up with TRBD1. This CDR3 spans 12 amino acids. The V gene's germline CDR1 is SQVTM and CDR2 ANQGSEA. V gave up 4 bases and J gave up 10 bases; unmatched junction bases: 6. The CDR3 DNA reads TGCAGCGTTGGCGGGGCAGGGGGAAAACTGTTTTTT. As protein: CSVGGAGGKLFF.

This sequence joins TRBV13 and TRBJ2-6; 7 bases are shared with TRBD1. The germline V gene has CDR1 PRHDT and CDR2 FYEKMQ (reference sequence). The trim removed 6 bases at V and 4 bases at J, leaving 6 bases unmatched. The CDR3 covers 15 residues. CDR3 region: CASSRQGAGANVLTF. CDR3 in DNA: TGTGCCAGCAGTCGACAGGGTGCCGGGGCCAACGTCCTGACTTTC.

The V gene is TRBV4-1, the J gene TRBJ1-1, with 9 bases lining up with TRBD1. The CDR3 is 18 residues long. The germline V gene encodes CDR1 MGHRA and CDR2 YSYEKL. Germline trimming cut 4 bases from V and 0 bases from J; bases unmatched to any gene: 12. CDR3 sequence reads: CASSPIAAGTGMNTEAFF. The CDR3 DNA is TGCGCCAGCAGCCCGATCGCAGCCGGGACAGGGATGAACACTGAAGCTTTCTTT.

This sequence joins TRBV6-1 and TRBJ2-5, with 7 bases that match TRBD1. The CDR3 spans 15 residues. Germline CDR1 reads MNHNS; CDR2 reads SASEGT. Trimming took 0 bases from V and 4 from J; bases not matched to a gene: 5. CDR3 sequence (DNA): TGTGCCAGCAGTGAAGCGCTTCCAGGGGGAGAGACCCAGTACTTC. It translates to CASSEALPGGETQYF.

The V and J genes are TRBV19 and TRBJ1-1, with a tentative D call TRBD1 (6 bases). Germline V gene data show CDR1 as LNHDA and CDR2 as SQIVND (reference sequence). The CDR3 totals 15 residues. Trimming pared 5 bases from V and 2 bases from J, leaving 15 bases between. The CDR3 spells CASSPPPTGNTEAFF. DNA for the CDR3: TGTGCCAGTAGTCCTCCCCCGACAGGTAACACTGAAGCTTTCTTT.

Note on this clone: Within the sample, other DNA sequences also encode this same CDR3. The V call is TRBV7-2, the J call TRBJ2-1; D is unclear. In germline, CDR1 is SGHTA, CDR2 FQGNSA. The germline V and J ends were trimmed by 3 bases and 7 bases, with 4 bases remaining between them. The length of the CDR3 is 11 residues. This CDR3 is CASSLRNEQFF. In DNA, the CDR3 is TGTGCCAGCAGCTTGAGAAATGAGCAGTTCTTC.

The rearrangement joins TRBV29-1 to TRBJ1-3; D call uncertain. Germline values: CDR1 SQVTM, CDR2 ANQGSEA. With 6 bases removed from V and 4 bases from J, the gap between germline ends came to 10 bases. The CDR3 has 12 residues. CDR3 bases: TGCAGCGTACGAGCGGAAGGAAACACCATATATTTT. Its translation is CSVRAEGNTIYF.

V and J are TRBV30 and TRBJ1-1, with TRBD1 as a possible D gene (5 bases). The ends were cut back, 2 bases at V and 7 bases at J, with 11 bases in the middle. The CDR3 is 12 amino acids. Germline CDR1 and CDR2: GTSNPN and SVGIG (reference sequence). The CDR3 nucleotides are TGTGCCTGGAGTTTCCAGGGAAGTGAAGCTTTCTTT. It encodes CAWSFQGSEAFF.

This rearrangement joins TRBV27 to TRBJ2-7, with TRBD1 matching over 8 bases. Germline V CDR1 and CDR2: MNHEY, SMNVEV (reference sequence). Trimming at V came to 3 bases and at J to 11 bases, leaving 9 bases not matched to a gene. The CDR3 runs to 13 residues. The CDR3 spells CASSFPWTGKEYF. The CDR3 coding sequence is TGTGCCAGCAGTTTCCCTTGGACAGGGAAGGAGTACTTC.

This clone was seen a single time. CDR3 sequence: CASSLDFAEAFF. CDR3 DNA: TGTGCCAGCAGCTTAGATTTCGCTGAAGCTTTCTTT. This chain connects TRBV7-2 to TRBJ1-1; D not resolved. Trimming left V 1 base short and J 6 bases short, with 6 bases between. The CDR3 runs to 12 residues. CDR1 and CDR2 from the germline V gene are SGHTA and FQGNSA.

The chain combines TRBV7-2 with TRBJ2-2; possibly TRBD2 for D (5 bases). The CDR3 is 16 residues long. Germline V gene sequence: CDR1 SGHTA, CDR2 FQGNSA. V was shortened by 5 bases and J by 4 bases, with 17 bases between the two germline ends. The CDR3 loop is CASSRQNLGITGELFF. CDR3 bases: TGTGCCAGCAGCCGACAAAACCTCGGGATCACCGGGGAGCTGTTTTTT. Full variable domain (rest looked up from reference TRBV7-2 and TRBJ2-2): GAGVSQSPSNKVTEKGKDVELRCDPISGHTALYWYRQSLGQGLEFLIYFQGNSAPDKSGLPSDRFSAERTGGSVSTLTIQRTQQEDSAVYLCASSRQNLGITGELFFGEGSRLTVL.

This clone appeared a few times. This chain connects TRBV7-8 to TRBJ1-6; 11 bases line up with TRBD1. The junction had 2 bases not matched to a gene; V was cut back by 1 base and J by 9 bases. Germline V lookup: CDR1 SGHVS, CDR2 FQNEAQ. The CDR3 has 15 residues. This CDR3 is CASSLGGTGGSPLHF. The CDR3 bases are TGTGCCAGCAGCTTAGGCGGGACAGGGGGTTCACCCCTCCACTTT.

This chain connects TRBV5-5 to TRBJ2-2, with D perhaps matching TRBD1 (6 bases). CDR3 size: 16 residues. The germline V gene has CDR1 SGHKS and CDR2 YYEKEE (reference sequence). V lost 4 bases to trimming and J lost 1 base, with 14 bases between them. DNA for the CDR3: TGTGCCAGCAGCCCCGGACAGATGAAGAACACCGGGGAGCTGTTTTTT. This encodes CASSPGQMKNTGELFF.

The rearrangement uses TRBV5-1 and TRBJ1-6; D gene unclear. CDR3 size: 15 residues. V lost 4 bases to trimming and J lost 8 bases, with 16 bases between them. Germline V gene data show CDR1 as SGHRS and CDR2 as YFSETQ. Written as DNA, the CDR3 is TGCGCCAGCAGCCCCTCCTCTCAGCGGGATTCACCCCTCCACTTT. This gives the protein CASSPSSQRDSPLHF.

The chain combines TRBV10-3 with TRBJ1-6; no clear D gene. Trimming took off 6 bases at V and 9 bases at J, with 15 bases between the two ends. The CDR3 has 14 residues. Germline-derived CDR1 and CDR2 are ENHRY and SYGVKD. This chain's CDR3 is CAISVDRAGSPLHF. DNA for the CDR3: TGTGCCATCAGCGTGGACCGGGCGGGTTCACCCCTCCACTTT.

This rearrangement joins TRBV30 to TRBJ1-6; 8 bases line up with TRBD1. Germline CDR1 reads GTSNPN; CDR2 reads SVGIG (reference sequence). The V gene end was trimmed by 4 bases and the J gene end by 9 bases; junction bases not matched to a gene: 8. The CDR3 sequence is 14 residues long. The CDR3 DNA sequence: TGTGCCTGGATGATCAGGGGGCTAAGTTCACCCCTCCACTTT. It encodes CAWMIRGLSSPLHF. Full variable domain (rest looked up from reference TRBV30 and TRBJ1-6): SQTIHQWPATLVQPVGSPLSLECTVEGTSNPNLYWYRQAAGRGLQLLFYSVGIGQISSEVPQNLSASRPQDRQFILSSKKLLLSDSGFYLCAWMIRGLSSPLHFGNGTRLTVT.

V usage is TRBV27 and J usage is TRBJ2-2; TRBD2 agrees at 10 bases. CDR1 and CDR2 from the germline V gene are MNHEY and SMNVEV (reference sequence). CDR3 length: 15 amino acids. The V and J ends lost 6 bases and 5 bases, in that order; junction bases with no gene match: 6. The CDR3 spells CASSLLAGWTGELFF. In DNA form, the CDR3 reads TGTGCCAGCAGCCTACTAGCGGGGTGGACCGGGGAGCTGTTTTTT.

The V gene is TRBV6-1, the J gene TRBJ2-1, with 11 positions matching TRBD1. Germline assignment: CDR1 MNHNS and CDR2 SASEGT. The CDR3 loop spans 16 amino acids. Trimming took 4 bases from V and 8 from J; bases not matched to a gene: 10. CDR3 sequence: CASSGRFGTGGDEQFF. CDR3 bases: TGTGCCAGCAGTGGAAGGTTCGGGACAGGGGGGGATGAGCAGTTCTTC.

The rearrangement joins TRBV5-1 to TRBJ2-2, with D perhaps matching TRBD1 (6 bases). There are 15 residues in the CDR3. Germline V CDR1 and CDR2: SGHRS, YFSETQ. The V end lost 1 base, the J end lost 3 bases, and 10 bases lay between the germline ends. The CDR3 region is CASSLRGGDTGELFF. The CDR3 DNA follows: TGCGCCAGCAGCTTGAGAGGGGGAGACACCGGGGAGCTGTTTTTT. Drawing the rest from reference TRBV5-1 and TRBJ2-2, the complete variable domain is KAGVTQTPRYLIKTRGQQVTLSCSPISGHRSVSWYQQTPGQGLQFLFEYFSETQRNKGNFPGRFSGRQFSNSRSEMNVSTLELGDSALYLCASSLRGGDTGELFFGEGSRLTVL.